The 22 T cell receptor beta chains reported below all come from one sample, sequenced in a study of T cell repertoires in cytomegalovirus infection. Their recognized antigens are unknown. Each CDR3 protein gets one entry after TCRdb re-called the reads with MiXCR. The table has some 500,000 distinct CDR3 sequences, around a third seen once. Sequencing used cultured PBMCs, obtained from culture after CMV antigen stimulation. These receptors all come from a human donor in good health (CMV status not recorded). Some clones in this sample may be carry-over from other donors' samples.

This chain uses TRBV7-6 with TRBJ1-4, with D possibly being TRBD1 (6 bases). Germline V gene data show CDR1 as SGHVS and CDR2 as FNYEAQ. Trimming took 3 bases from V and 4 from J, leaving 12 bases between them. The CDR3 covers 15 residues. Here the CDR3 reads CASSFWDTINEKLFF. CDR3 sequence (DNA): TGTGCCAGCAGCTTTTGGGACACCATTAATGAAAAACTGTTTTTT.

J is TRBJ1-6 and V is TRBV28; TRBD1 agrees at 7 bases. Trimming cost V 10 bases and J 10 bases; bases outside gene matches: 10. The CDR3 totals 13 residues. The germline V gene encodes CDR1 MDHEN and CDR2 SYDVKM. Here the CDR3 reads CATKGQYGSPLHF. In DNA, the CDR3 is TGTGCCACCAAGGGACAGTATGGCTCACCCCTCCACTTT.

This clonotype was counted ten times or more. The V and J genes are TRBV7-2 and TRBJ2-5; the match to TRBD2 covers 8 bases. The CDR3 is made up of 14 amino acids. Looked up from germline, CDR1 is SGHTA and CDR2 is FQGNSA. With 2 bases clipped from V and 4 bases from J, the junction kept 3 bases outside the gene matches. The CDR3 protein is CASSLSAGVETQYF. In nucleotides, the CDR3 is TGTGCCAGCAGCTTATCAGCGGGAGTAGAGACCCAGTACTTC. Using reference TRBV7-2 and TRBJ2-5 for the parts outside the CDR3, the full variable domain is GAGVSQSPSNKVTEKGKDVELRCDPISGHTALYWYRQSLGQGLEFLIYFQGNSAPDKSGLPSDRFSAERTGGSVSTLTIQRTQQEDSAVYLCASSLSAGVETQYFGPGTRLLVL.

The chain uses TRBV7-2 and TRBJ1-2; D is perhaps TRBD1 (6 bases). The V gene's germline CDR1 is SGHTA and CDR2 FQGNSA. Trimming took 1 base from V and 10 from J, leaving 16 bases between them. CDR3 length: 14 amino acids. Here the CDR3 reads CASSLGGAPSSYTF. The CDR3 DNA sequence: TGTGCCAGCAGCTTAGGGGGGGCCCCTTCATCCTACACCTTC.

About this clonotype itself: One end of the junction varies from germline; a read error may be responsible. V usage is TRBV23-1 and J usage is TRBJ2-1; 9 bases agree with TRBD1. TRBV23-1 is marked as an open reading frame, function uncertain. This CDR3 spans 16 amino acids. The CDR3: CASRQRTGAKYNEQFF. CDR3 coding DNA: TGCGCCAGCCGTCAAAGGACAGGGGCGAAATACAATGAGCAGTTCTTC.

The V and J genes are TRBV29-1 and TRBJ2-2, with 7 bases that match TRBD1. The CDR3 sequence is 12 residues long. V shed 6 bases and J 4 bases; nucleotides not matched to a gene: 2. CDR1 is SQVTM, CDR2 ANQGSEA, per germline. CDR3 in amino acids: CSVRGSTGELFF. In nucleotides, the CDR3 is TGCAGCGTCAGGGGGTCCACCGGGGAGCTGTTTTTT.

The chain carries TRBV6-2 or TRBV6-3 and TRBJ2-7, with TRBD2 matching 10 bases. The V segment lost 6 bases and the J segment 0 bases; nucleotides outside the gene matches: 5. CDR3 size: 15 residues. Germline CDR1 MNHEY, CDR2 SVGEGT. CDR3 amino acids: CASRASGRVSYEQYF. The DNA of the CDR3 is TGTGCCAGCAGAGCGAGCGGGAGGGTCTCCTACGAGCAGTACTTC.

V is TRBV6-2 or TRBV6-3 and J is TRBJ2-7; D is unclear. V gave up 10 bases and J gave up 1 base, with 20 bases separating them. The germline gives CDR1 MNHEY, CDR2 SVGEGT. The CDR3 is 15 residues long. The CDR3 region is CATSLRAKPSYEQYF. The CDR3 bases are TGTGCCACTTCCCTCCGGGCGAAACCATCCTACGAGCAGTACTTC.

The chain links TRBV7-9 to TRBJ2-3; no reliable D call. Trimming took off 5 bases at V and 4 bases at J, with 10 bases between the two ends. The CDR3 covers 13 residues. In germline, CDR1 is SEHNR, CDR2 FQNEAQ (reference sequence). The CDR3 sequence: CASSPEVPDTQYF. CDR3 bases: TGTGCCAGCAGCCCCGAGGTCCCAGATACGCAGTATTTT. Looking up the rest from reference TRBV7-9 and TRBJ2-3 gives the full variable domain: DTGVSQNPRHKITKRGQNVTFRCDPISEHNRLYWYRQTLGQGPEFLTYFQNEAQLEKSRLLSDRFSAERPKGSFSTLEIQRTEQGDSAMYLCASSPEVPDTQYFGPGTRLTVL.

The chain links TRBV6-2 or TRBV6-3 to TRBJ2-1; 10 positions match TRBD1. CDR3 length equals 14 residues. From germline, CDR1 is MNHEY and CDR2 SVGEGT. After removal of 10 bases from V and 3 bases from J, the junction contained 6 bases not matched to a gene. CDR3 in DNA: TGTGCCATCTCAAGGACAGGGGGCTACAATGAGCAGTTCTTC. This encodes CAISRTGGYNEQFF.

The CDR3 is CASSQGEGRPLHF. CDR3 bases: TGCGCCAGCAGCCAAGGGGAGGGTAGGCCCCTCCACTTT. The chain recombines TRBV4-1 with TRBJ1-6; D gene ambiguous. The germline gives CDR1 MGHRA, CDR2 YSYEKL. V was cut by 1 base and J by 13 bases, with 11 bases left in between. This CDR3 is built from 13 residues.

This clonotype was seen at least ten times. This chain links TRBV7-2 with TRBJ2-5; 10 nucleotides match TRBD2. Unmatched junction bases numbered 7, after V lost 5 bases and J lost 4 bases. CDR3 length: 15 amino acids. Germline CDR1 SGHTA, CDR2 FQGNSA. The DNA for the CDR3 is TGTGCCAGCAGCGCGGGACTAGCGATTCGAGAGACCCAGTACTTC. Residues: CASSAGLAIRETQYF. The variable domain in full, completed from reference TRBV7-2 and TRBJ2-5, reads GAGVSQSPSNKVTEKGKDVELRCDPISGHTALYWYRQSLGQGLEFLIYFQGNSAPDKSGLPSDRFSAERTGGSVSTLTIQRTQQEDSAVYLCASSAGLAIRETQYFGPGTRLLVL.

The chain carries TRBV7-9 and TRBJ1-1; D is perhaps TRBD1 (5 bases). V was shortened by 8 bases and J by 4 bases, with 14 bases between the two germline ends. Germline V CDR1 and CDR2: SEHNR, FQNEAQ (reference sequence). The CDR3 contains 13 residues. DNA for the CDR3: TGTGCCAGCGCACTTACTAGGGGCACTGAAGCTTTCTTT. Encoded protein: CASALTRGTEAFF.

This clonotype was recorded many times. The gene calls are TRBV7-6 and TRBJ2-7; D ambiguous. The V and J ends lost 4 bases and 1 base respectively, with 8 bases between them. The CDR3 totals 13 residues. Germline loops: CDR1 SGHVS, CDR2 FNYEAQ. The DNA for the CDR3 is TGTGCCAGCAGCTCGCCGGGTTCCTACGAGCAGTACTTC. Translated, it gives CASSSPGSYEQYF.

The rearrangement uses TRBV5-1 and TRBJ2-7; TRBD1 aligns across 7 bases. The V gene end was trimmed by 4 bases and the J gene end by 0 bases; junction bases not matched to a gene: 7. The CDR3 is made up of 15 amino acids. Germline V lookup: CDR1 SGHRS, CDR2 YFSETQ. CDR3 protein: CASSRDSMSSYEQYF. The CDR3 DNA reads as TGCGCCAGCAGCAGGGACAGCATGAGCTCCTACGAGCAGTACTTC.

This chain connects TRBV7-2 to TRBJ2-7; D unresolved. CDR1 and CDR2 (germline): SGHTA, FQGNSA. The CDR3 is made up of 16 amino acids. V lost 1 base and J lost 2, with 15 bases in between. The CDR3 sequence: CASSLGPQLNTYEQYF. CDR3 nucleotide sequence: TGTGCCAGCAGCTTAGGTCCGCAGCTCAACACCTACGAGCAGTACTTC.

The CDR3 sequence is CASSLGHADQPQHF. The CDR3 bases are TGTGCCAGCAGCCTTGGACATGCCGATCAGCCCCAGCATTTT. V usage is TRBV14 and J usage is TRBJ1-5; TRBD1 might be the D (5 bases). This CDR3 spans 14 amino acids. V was trimmed by 4 bases and J by 5 bases, leaving 12 bases between them. Germline-derived CDR1 and CDR2 are SGHDN and FVKESK.

The sample holds a few counts of this clonotype. This chain uses TRBV7-2 with TRBJ1-2, with D possibly matching TRBD1 (5 bases). This CDR3 region has 13 residues. The V gene lost 0 bases and the J gene lost 9 bases, with 11 bases spanning the gap. Looked up from germline, CDR1 is SGHTA and CDR2 is FQGNSA. CDR3 amino acids: CASSLASQGRYTF. The CDR3 DNA follows: TGTGCCAGCAGCTTAGCTAGTCAGGGACGCTACACCTTC.

The CDR3 protein is CASSPLSGTGGYNEQFF. The CDR3 DNA reads TGTGCCAGCAGCCCACTCTCCGGGACAGGGGGATACAATGAGCAGTTCTTC. This chain uses TRBV11-3 with TRBJ2-1; 11 bases match TRBD1. The CDR3 totals 17 residues. CDR1 and CDR2 from the germline V gene are SGHNT and YENEEA. J was trimmed by 4 bases and V by 5 bases; bases with no gene match: 10.

Regarding this clonotype: The conserved final phenylalanine or tryptophan is absent from the CDR3, which likely points to a read error. The CDR3 coding sequence is TGTGCCAGCAGCTTCACGGGACTAGCGGGAGACAATGAGCAGTTCGTC. This gives the protein CASSFTGLAGDNEQFV. The chain links TRBV5-4 to TRBJ2-1; 14 bases line up with TRBD2. Unmatched junction bases numbered 3, after V lost 2 bases and J lost 5 bases. This CDR3 comprises 16 residues. CDR1 is SGHNT and CDR2 is YYREEE in the germline V gene (reference sequence).

The CDR3 bases are TGTGCCAGCCGCCGGGACAGGGTCGATGAGCAGTTCTTC. Translation: CASRRDRVDEQFF. The rearrangement links TRBV7-2 to TRBJ2-1, with TRBD1 matching over 9 bases. Germline CDR1 and CDR2: SGHTA and FQGNSA. The J segment lost 8 bases and the V segment lost 8 bases, leaving 7 bases of the junction unmatched. This CDR3 is 13 amino acids long.

Ten or more counts support this clonotype. V usage is TRBV7-2 and J usage is TRBJ2-1, with 7 bases identical to TRBD1. The CDR3 spans 15 residues. V gave up 5 bases and J gave up 4 bases; unmatched junction bases: 8. Germline CDR1 is SGHTA and CDR2 is FQGNSA. This CDR3 reads CASSPRGLAYNEQFF. For the CDR3, the DNA is TGTGCCAGCAGCCCGAGGGGGCTAGCATACAATGAGCAGTTCTTC.